This is a list of T cell receptor beta chains from one sample in a study of blood T cell repertoires in COVID-19. Method: immunoSEQ multiplex PCR; TCRdb's copy keeps in-frame clones and lacks some. This table holds fewer than 150,000 clones, roughly four fifths found once. The sample was peripheral blood. Every receptor here comes from a human donor in a cohort sampled during active COVID-19. Each CDR3 is given with its conserved first and last residue. A D gene is named only where the DNA matches it firmly. Clone size is shown for a subset of rows, as once, few, many or a class of expanded clone.

>TRBD1|-|TRBJ2-2|TRBV19
CASSTSPGQGPGELFF
TGTGCCAGTAGTACCTCCCCGGGACAGGGACCCGGGGAGCTGTTTTTT
>TRBD1|once|TRBJ1-1|TRBV3-1/TRBV3-2
CASSQADRARVEAFF
TGTGCCAGCAGCCAAGCGGACAGGGCCCGGGTTGAAGCTTTCTTT
>TRBD1|few|TRBJ2-7|TRBV27
CASRYGQGDDEQYF
TGTGCCAGCAGATATGGACAGGGGGATGACGAGCAGTACTTC
>-|-|TRBJ2-1|TRBV5-4
CASSLVAGRQFF
TGTGCCAGCAGCTTGGTGGCGGGGAGGCAGTTCTTC
>-|-|TRBJ2-1|TRBV6-5
CASISLGGNEQFF
TGTGCCAGCATTAGCCTGGGGGGCAATGAGCAGTTCTTC
>-|-|TRBJ2-3|TRBV7-8
CASSNGITDTQYF
TGTGCCAGCAGCAACGGGATCACAGATACGCAGTATTTT
>-|-|TRBJ2-5|TRBV29-1
CSVGSPGLGKTQYF
TGCAGCGTTGGAAGCCCAGGGTTGGGAAAGACCCAGTACTTC
>-|many|TRBJ1-5|TRBV6-5
CASTPRGQHHQPQHF
TGTGCCAGCACCCCGCGAGGACAGCACCATCAGCCCCAGCATTTT
>TRBD1|-|TRBJ1-6|TRBV10-1
CASSEGTENSPLHF
TGCGCCAGCAGTGAAGGGACAGAGAATTCACCCCTCCACTTT
>-|once|TRBJ2-1|TRBV7-8
CASSFSTELTYNEQFF
TGTGCCAGCAGCTTCTCGACAGAGCTTACCTACAATGAGCAGTTCTTC
>-|-|TRBJ2-6|TRBV9
CASSVRTRGANVLTF
TGTGCCAGCAGCGTACGAACGCGAGGGGCCAACGTCCTGACTTTC
>-|-|TRBJ1-2|TRBV6-5
CASRTKGGLMYGYTF
TGTGCCAGCAGGACTAAAGGGGGTTTGATGTATGGCTACACCTTC
>TRBD2|-|TRBJ2-3|TRBV12-5
CASGLWEGDTQYF
TGTGCTAGTGGTTTGTGGGAGGGAGATACGCAGTATTTT
>TRBD2|-|TRBJ2-3|TRBV9
CASSGAGGSTDTQYF
TGTGCCAGCAGCGGAGCGGGGGGAAGCACAGATACGCAGTATTTT
>TRBD1|-|TRBJ1-2|TRBV30
CARSGQGVIYGYTF
TGTGCCCGCTCTGGACAGGGGGTTATCTATGGCTACACCTTC
>-|-|TRBJ1-6|TRBV6-5
CASRNQNSPLHF
TGTGCCAGCAGGAATCAGAATTCACCCCTCCACTTT
>TRBD1|-|TRBJ1-4|TRBV4-1
CASSQDSTGTNEKLFF
TGCGCCAGCAGCCAAGACTCGACAGGGACTAATGAAAAACTGTTTTTT
>-|few|TRBJ1-1|TRBV9
CASSVTGLYAEAFF
TGTGCCAGCAGCGTAACCGGTCTTTACGCTGAAGCTTTCTTT
>-|-|TRBJ1-3|TRBV30
CAWSEGLAGGSGNTIYF
TGTGCCTGGAGCGAGGGGTTAGCGGGGGGCTCTGGAAACACCATATATTTT
>-|-|TRBJ2-7|TRBV5-5
CASSLAAGNLYEQYF
TGTGCCAGCAGCTTGGCGGCGGGGAACCTCTACGAGCAGTACTTC
>-|-|TRBJ1-3|TRBV9
CASTDTDRFSGNTIYF
TGTGCCAGCACCGACACGGACAGATTCTCTGGAAACACCATATATTTT
>TRBD1|-|TRBJ1-2|TRBV4-1
CASSHKARDSYGYTF
TGCGCCAGCAGCCACAAAGCCCGGGACAGCTATGGCTACACCTTC
>TRBD1|-|TRBJ2-1|TRBV28
CASTSLRTGSYNEQFF
TGTGCCAGCACCTCTCTGAGGACAGGCTCCTACAATGAGCAGTTCTTC
>TRBD1|-|TRBJ1-4|TRBV11-2
CASSLETGWSEKLFF
TGTGCCAGCAGCTTAGAGACAGGGTGGAGTGAAAAACTGTTTTTT
>-|-|TRBJ1-2|TRBV5-1
CASSLAHDVAVLSYGYTF
TGCGCCAGCAGCTTGGCTCATGACGTGGCGGTCTTAAGCTATGGCTACACCTTC
>-|-|TRBJ2-2|TRBV6-1
CASSAGWQTLNTGELFF
TGTGCCAGCAGTGCAGGGTGGCAGACTTTAAACACCGGGGAGCTGTTTTTT
>TRBD2|-|TRBJ2-7|TRBV24-1
CAPYRTSGALKAYEQYF
TGTGCCCCCTACAGAACTAGCGGGGCCCTGAAGGCCTACGAGCAGTACTTC
>TRBD2|once|TRBJ2-7|TRBV6-5
CASRAAGGNYEQYF
TGTGCCAGCAGGGCGGCGGGGGGGAACTACGAGCAGTACTTC
>-|-|TRBJ2-5|TRBV28
CASSTRETQYF
TGTGCCAGCAGCACGAGGGAGACCCAGTACTTC
>TRBD1|-|TRBJ1-2|TRBV18
CASSTTGTGGAGYTF
TGTGCCAGCTCAACAACCGGGACAGGGGGGGCTGGCTACACCTTC
>-|-|TRBJ1-2|TRBV18
CASSPTAVADGYTF
TGTGCCAGCTCACCTACGGCGGTGGCGGATGGCTACACCTTC
>TRBD1|-|TRBJ1-4|TRBV5-1
CASSLMTGDEKLFF
TGCGCCAGCAGCTTGATGACAGGGGATGAAAAACTGTTTTTT
>-|few|TRBJ1-5|TRBV2
CASSSQGANQPQHF
TGTGCCAGCAGTTCACAGGGAGCCAATCAGCCCCAGCATTTT
>-|-|TRBJ1-4|TRBV19
CASSIIIGAANEKLFF
TGTGCCAGTAGTATAATTATAGGGGCGGCTAATGAAAAACTGTTTTTT
>-|few|TRBJ2-7|TRBV11-2
CASSRRQATSYEQYF
TGTGCCAGCAGCCGGAGGCAGGCCACCTCCTACGAGCAGTACTTC
>-|-|TRBJ1-5|TRBV19
CASSWGDSNQPQHF
TGTGCCAGTAGTTGGGGAGATTCCAATCAGCCCCAGCATTTT
>TRBD2|-|TRBJ2-7|TRBV6-1
CASSEDREGGPREQYF
TGTGCCAGCAGTGAAGACCGGGAGGGGGGGCCGCGTGAGCAGTACTTC
>-|-|TRBJ1-5|TRBV21-1
CASSPPSGRGDNQPQHF
TGTGCCAGCAGCCCCCCCTCCGGTAGAGGCGACAATCAGCCCCAGCATTTT
>-|-|TRBJ1-1|TRBV5-1
CASKEMNTEAFF
TGCGCCAGCAAGGAGATGAACACTGAAGCTTTCTTT
>TRBD1|-|TRBJ1-1|TRBV6-5
CASSYLDRVGTEAFF
TGTGCCAGCAGTTACCTGGACAGGGTAGGGACTGAAGCTTTCTTT
>TRBD2|-|TRBJ2-1|TRBV20-1
CSASVTGGANEQFF
TGCAGTGCTAGTGTTACCGGGGGGGCCAATGAGCAGTTCTTC
>TRBD2|-|TRBJ2-7|TRBV25-1
CASSEREAYEQYF
TGTGCCAGCAGTGAACGGGAGGCCTACGAGCAGTACTTC
>-|-|TRBJ1-2|TRBV6-6
CASTLSYGYTF
TGTGCCAGCACTTTGAGCTATGGCTACACCTTC
>-|-|TRBJ1-1|TRBV10-2
CASSDVPTGTLNTEAFF
TGCGCCAGCAGTGATGTTCCCACCGGGACACTGAACACTGAAGCTTTCTTT
>TRBD1|-|TRBJ2-7|TRBV5-6
CASSLLRQGEEQYF
TGTGCCAGCAGCTTGCTCCGACAGGGAGAGGAGCAGTACTTC
>-|-|TRBJ1-4|TRBV7-6
CASSLFGQGTNEKLFF
TGTGCCAGCAGCTTATTTGGGCAAGGAACTAATGAAAAACTGTTTTTT
>-|once|TRBJ1-6|TRBV13
CASSLGGVNSPLHF
TGTGCCAGCAGCTTAGGAGGGGTTAATTCACCCCTCCACTTT
>-|-|TRBJ2-7|TRBV7-8
CASSPLSSAYEQYF
TGTGCCAGCAGCCCCCTCTCTTCCGCCTACGAGCAGTACTTC
>-|-|TRBJ1-5|TRBV28
CASSPPGGDQPQHF
TGTGCCAGCAGTCCCCCTGGGGGGGATCAGCCCCAGCATTTT
>-|few|TRBJ1-5|TRBV2
CASSETAGVNQPQHF
TGTGCCAGCAGTGAAACTGCGGGGGTGAATCAGCCCCAGCATTTT
>-|-|TRBJ2-7|TRBV6-2/TRBV6-3
CASSERGTLGAQYF
TGTGCCAGCAGCGAAAGGGGCACCCTGGGGGCGCAGTACTTC
>TRBD1|-|TRBJ2-7|TRBV20-1
CSGTGSYEQYF
TGCAGTGGGACAGGGTCCTACGAGCAGTACTTC
>TRBD1|-|TRBJ2-3|TRBV10-3
CAISESSRGDTQYF
TGTGCCATCAGTGAGTCCAGCAGGGGGGATACGCAGTATTTT
>TRBD2|-|TRBJ2-7|TRBV11-2
CASSRDYYEQYF
TGTGCCAGCAGCCGGGACTACTACGAGCAGTACTTC
>TRBD1|few|TRBJ2-1|TRBV4-2
CASSQGGTGWSEQFF
TGTGCCAGCAGCCAAGGGGGGACAGGGTGGAGTGAGCAGTTCTTC
>-|-|TRBJ1-6|TRBV5-1
CASSLEQVNSPLHF
TGCGCCAGCAGCTTGGAGCAGGTCAATTCACCCCTCCACTTT
>TRBD2|once|TRBJ2-7|TRBV6-5
CASSLSPGGGSYEQYF
TGTGCCAGCAGTTTGTCCCCTGGGGGGGGTTCCTACGAGCAGTACTTC
>TRBD2|-|TRBJ2-7|TRBV2
CASRPTPASGGLPYEQYF
TGTGCCAGCAGACCAACCCCCGCTAGCGGGGGGCTACCCTACGAGCAGTACTTC